The rows below give T cell receptor beta chains drawn from one sample of a study of cytomegalovirus exposure and HLA in healthy donors. The table came from immunoSEQ multiplex PCR; TCRdb's copy has only in-frame clones and leaves some out. The table lists fewer than 200,000 clones, 60% to 85% of them singletons, with roughly 0.82% in the top ten. The sample was PBMCs. The receptors come from a female donor in good health and CMV-seronegative. CDR3s include the opening cysteine and the closing phenylalanine or tryptophan. The order of the fields is J gene, clone size, V gene, CDR3 protein. Clone size is given for some rows only: seen once, a few or many times, or a class if the clone is expanded.

J: TRBJ1-5; size: -; V: TRBV19; CDR3: CASCVGGTQPQHF
J: TRBJ1-2; size: -; V: TRBV4-3; CDR3: CASSQEGQFQGYIF
J: TRBJ2-7; size: -; V: TRBV9; CDR3: CASSAYAGGSYEQYF
J: TRBJ2-3; size: few; V: TRBV5-1; CDR3: CASSSGLAGSDTQYF
J: TRBJ2-5; size: -; V: TRBV29-1; CDR3: CSAETQYF
J: TRBJ2-7; size: -; V: TRBV27; CDR3: CASSLYGGTYEQYF
J: TRBJ1-6; size: few; V: TRBV19; CDR3: CASRQVDNSPLHF
J: TRBJ2-7; size: -; V: TRBV7-9; CDR3: CASSLASGLSYEQYF
J: TRBJ2-3; size: -; V: TRBV5-1; CDR3: CASSLGLAGGRTDTQYF
J: TRBJ2-3; size: few; V: TRBV6-4; CDR3: CASSDGLADKGDTQYF
J: TRBJ1-2; size: few; V: TRBV2; CDR3: CASSEMSGGYGYTF
J: TRBJ2-1; size: -; V: TRBV19; CDR3: CASSTRTSGASKGEQFF
J: TRBJ1-3; size: -; V: TRBV7-3; CDR3: CASSAGPDGNTIYF